This entry describes one T cell receptor (beta chain). The data stem from a study of CD8 T cells in Susac syndrome. This CDR3 spans 17 amino acids. J gave up 0 bases and V 6 bases, and 10 bases lay outside the gene matches. Random hexamers were used to reverse transcribe about 0.5 to 1 ug of RNA. A single record per CDR3 protein comes from TCRdb applying MiXCR to the immunoSEQ multiplex PCR reads. In the table there are 150,000 to 200,000 distinct CDR3 sequences, approximately 94% of which are singletons. Specimen: CD4+ T cells from PBMCs. This chain joins TRBV12-3 or TRBV12-4 and TRBJ2-2, with TRBD2 identical over 7 bases. This TCR was sampled from a human donor with Susac syndrome. CDR3 DNA sequence: TGTGCCAGCAGGCCTCCATGGGGGGGGGCGAACACCGGGGAGCTGTTTTTT. This translates into CASRPPWGGANTGELFF.